This T cell receptor beta chain was identified during a study of shared clonotypes between healthy human individuals. The CDR3 length is 16 residues. V lost 4 bases, J lost 3 bases, and 10 bases stayed unmatched. Germline CDR1 is MNHNS and CDR2 is SASEGT. Method: immunoSEQ multiplex PCR; TCRdb's copy keeps in-frame clones and lacks some. The sample lists roughly 2.5 million clones; roughly nine tenths were seen once. The source of this sequence is a man between 18 and 29 years old in good health. The specimen sequenced was naive CD4+ T cells sorted from blood. The subset denotes: CD45RA+ positively selected. The J gene is TRBJ2-7, the V gene TRBV6-1; 9 bases align to TRBD1. The CDR3 sequence: CASSGSRDRVFYEQYF. Here the CDR3 DNA reads TGTGCCAGCAGTGGAAGCCGGGACAGGGTGTTCTACGAGCAGTACTTC.